The clone carrying this T cell receptor (beta chain) was observed a few times. Its antigen is undetermined. Trimming left V 0 bases short and J 2 bases short, with 12 bases between. The CDR3 spans 16 residues. Addition of a universal primer site occurred through template switching, and cDNA carried unique molecular identifiers. One entry per CDR3 protein, called by TCRdb with MiXCR from the 5' RACE reads. The repertoire holds nearly 900,000 distinct CDR3 sequences, with around 12% as singletons. The data originate from a study of identical twins. Study-wide findings and caveats: Beta clonotypes that were abundant in cord blood contained fewer insertions, a pattern absent from memory repertoires. For zero-insertion analyses, partial confounding could come from invariant MAIT and iNKT cells.

These data are also associated with another study on yellow fever vaccine responses in identical twins.

This sequence originates from a woman aged 18 to 35 in good health. Source material: PBMCs. The chain uses TRBV12-3 or TRBV12-4 and TRBJ2-3; either TRBD1 or TRBD2 may fit D (6 bases each). The CDR3 loop is CASSLAWGRDTDTQYF. The DNA of the CDR3 is TGTGCCAGCAGTTTAGCTTGGGGGCGGGACACAGATACGCAGTATTTT.